This TCR beta chain was captured by sequencing in a study of cytomegalovirus exposure and HLA in healthy donors. Only a few counts were recorded for this clone. The PCR made use of 60 Vbeta and 13 Jbeta primers. Libraries were prepared by immunoSEQ multiplex PCR; TCRdb keeps only in-frame clonotypes and omits some of them. The sample comprises 60,000 to 75,000 clones, around 72% of which are singletons, and over 10% rests with the top ten. The CDR3 runs to 15 residues. Germline V gene data show CDR1 as LNHDA and CDR2 as SQIVND (reference sequence). Unmatched junction bases numbered 8, after V lost 4 bases and J lost 3 bases.

The source is a middle-aged woman in good health and CMV-seropositive. What was sequenced was PBMCs. The rearrangement uses TRBV19 and TRBJ1-1; 7 nucleotides line up with TRBD1. For the CDR3, the DNA is TGTGCCAGTAGTAAAGACAGGGTTGGGGACACTGAAGCTTTCTTT. It yields the protein CASSKDRVGDTEAFF. The full variable domain, rest sourced from reference TRBV19 and TRBJ1-1, is DGGITQSPKYLFRKEGQNVTLSCEQNLNHDAMYWYRQDPGQGLRLIYYSQIVNDFQKGDIAEGYSVSREKKESFPLTVTSAQKNPTAFYLCASSKDRVGDTEAFFGQGTRLTVV.